This T cell receptor beta chain was captured in a study of cytomegalovirus exposure and HLA in healthy donors. Study details: One earlier analysis, a look at approximately 180 million T cells, found about 100 million unique TCR beta sequences.

At collection, donors were nominally healthy, but unrecorded immune exposures were probable. Deletions cut 4 bases from V and 5 bases from J, with 15 bases between. CDR1 and CDR2 (germline): MGHRA, YSYEKL. CDR3 size: 16 residues. A remark on this clone: The target antigen is unknown.

Findings and limits, study-wide: In a later analysis, HLA-associated TCR beta chains were more clonally expanded than equally common others. It was reportedly the case that the classifier diagnosed cytomegalovirus status with high specificity and sensitivity.

Use of 60 Vbeta and 13 Jbeta primers characterized the PCR. The repertoire was sequenced with immunoSEQ multiplex PCR; TCRdb's copy has only in-frame clones and lacks some. The data hold under 200,000 clones, with about two thirds observed a single time. The sample was PBMCs. The chain carries TRBV4-1 and TRBJ1-6; no reliable D call. The source is a woman aged 18-29 years in good health and CMV-seropositive. The CDR3 DNA reads TGCGCCAGCAGCCTACGAGGAGCATTCGATAATTCACCCCTCCACTTT. This gives the protein CASSLRGAFDNSPLHF.